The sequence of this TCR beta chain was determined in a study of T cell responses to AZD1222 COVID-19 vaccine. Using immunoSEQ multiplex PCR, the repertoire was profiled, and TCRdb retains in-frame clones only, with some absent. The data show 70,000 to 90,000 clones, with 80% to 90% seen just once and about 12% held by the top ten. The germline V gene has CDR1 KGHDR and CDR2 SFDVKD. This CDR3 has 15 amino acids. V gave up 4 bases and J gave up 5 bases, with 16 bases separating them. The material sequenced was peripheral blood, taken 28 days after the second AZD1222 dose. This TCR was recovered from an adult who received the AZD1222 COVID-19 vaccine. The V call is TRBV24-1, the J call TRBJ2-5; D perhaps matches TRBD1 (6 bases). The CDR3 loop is CATSDVQGIWETQYF. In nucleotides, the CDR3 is TGTGCCACCAGTGACGTACAGGGAATTTGGGAGACCCAGTACTTC.